This TCR beta chain was captured in a study of beta chain features in type 1 diabetes. The study, taken as a whole, reports: Fewer insertions but more deletions were seen at VDJ junctions in type 1 diabetes patients. Amplification by PCR could prefer shorter templates, with the same effect in patients and controls.

From germline, CDR1 is SGHNT and CDR2 YYREEE (reference sequence). This CDR3 has 14 residues. V was pared by 0 bases and J by 0 bases, with 6 bases between. Stem cell-like memory, regulatory, central memory and naive CD4+ cells were sorted via CD45RO/CCR7/CD25/CD127/CD95/CD27. Expressed TCRB transcripts were sequenced after all isolated RNA was converted to cDNA. Some clones are missing from TCRdb's copy, which holds only in-frame ones; the method was immunoSEQ multiplex PCR. The sample contains a few hundred thousand clones, 25% to 30% of which appear only once. A remark on this clone: The target antigen is unknown.

The sequencing input was central memory CD4+ T cells from blood. The V gene is TRBV5-4, the J gene TRBJ2-5; D remains ambiguous. The TCR sequence derives from a man aged 25 to 40 in good health. CDR3 sequence reads: CASSLGLNQETQYF. In DNA, the CDR3 is TGTGCCAGCAGCTTGGGGTTGAACCAAGAGACCCAGTACTTC.